These 20 T cell receptor beta chains were all obtained from the same sample, sequenced in a study of blood T cells in healthy people across ages. The authors ran a second PCR of about 6 to 11 cycles using a sample-barcoded 5' primer and a J-beta primer mix. MiXCR was run by TCRdb on the 5' RACE reads, yielding one entry per CDR3 protein. The sample lists 600,000 or so distinct CDR3 sequences; under 55% were seen once. The sequencing input was blood. The receptors originated from a man older than 75 in good health.

There are a few counts of this clonotype. The gene calls are TRBV4-3 and TRBJ1-1, with 8 bases fitting TRBD1. CDR1 and CDR2 (germline): LGHNA, YSLEER. The CDR3 runs to 14 residues. V gave up 4 bases and J gave up 6 bases; unmatched junction bases: 7. The DNA of the CDR3 is TGCGCCAGCAGCCTAACAGGGGGAGGACCTGAAGCTTTCTTT. This encodes CASSLTGGGPEAFF.

J is TRBJ1-1 and V is TRBV27; D unresolved. Looked up from germline, CDR1 is MNHEY and CDR2 is SMNVEV (reference sequence). V was cut by 5 bases and J by 5 bases, with 15 bases left in between. The CDR3 has 14 residues. CDR3 coding DNA: TGTGCCAGCAGTCTTAGAGCTTATGGGACTGAAGCTTTCTTT. Protein product: CASSLRAYGTEAFF.

This chain uses TRBV12-3 or TRBV12-4 with TRBJ2-7, with no clear D. The assigned J gene may be wrong: the sequence end matches TRBJ2-5 better. The CDR3 consists of 13 residues. CDR3 amino acids: CASIGPDQETQYF. In DNA form, the CDR3 reads TGTGCCAGCATTGGGCCCGACCAAGAGACCCAGTACTTC.

This clonotype was found a few times. V is TRBV29-1 and J is TRBJ1-1; D possibly corresponds to TRBD1 (5 bases). Germline V gene lookup returns CDR1 SQVTM and CDR2 ANQGSEA. The CDR3 spans 13 residues. The ends were cut back, 6 bases at V and 10 bases at J, with 21 bases in the middle. CDR3 region: CSVTGGIAGRAFF. The DNA for the CDR3 is TGCAGCGTCACCGGGGGGATTGCCGGGAGAGCTTTCTTT.

V and J are TRBV2 and TRBJ2-3; TRBD1 or TRBD2 may be the D gene (5 bases each). Germline CDR1 is SNHLY and CDR2 is FYNNEI. Trimming cost V 6 bases and J 0 bases, with 13 bases left between them. The CDR3 covers 15 residues. The CDR3 here is CASRGDLYSTDTQYF. The CDR3 nucleotides read TGTGCCAGCAGGGGGGATCTTTACAGCACAGATACGCAGTATTTT.

This clonotype was recorded only once. This may arise from a read error, as a much more abundant clone is one base away. CDR3 residues: CAGSRDRTTYEQYF. Written as DNA, the CDR3 is TGTGCCGGCAGTAGGGACCGGACCACCTACGAGCAGTACTTC. This chain connects TRBV6-5 to TRBJ2-4, with D perhaps assigned TRBD1 or TRBD2 (5 bases each). The closer fit of TRBJ2-7 to the DNA end suggests the J call may be wrong. The CDR3 sequence is 14 residues long. Germline V gives CDR1 MNHEY, CDR2 SVGAGI.

This clonotype was found many times. The chain is built from TRBV6-5 and TRBJ2-7; D gene unclear. The CDR3 runs 15 residues. CDR1 and CDR2 (germline): MNHEY, SVGAGI. V lost 0 bases and J lost 2, with 11 bases in between. The CDR3 sequence: CASSYSVGQTYEQYF. The CDR3, as DNA: TGTGCCAGCAGTTACTCGGTGGGCCAGACCTACGAGCAGTACTTC.

This clonotype was picked up a small number of times. This sequence joins TRBV12-3 or TRBV12-4 and TRBJ2-7; 7 bases match TRBD1. The J call may be faulty, since TRBJ2-5 better matches the DNA end. This CDR3 comprises 14 residues. The CDR3 is CASSLLTGHQTQYF. CDR3 coding DNA: TGTGCCAGCAGCCTACTGACAGGGCATCAGACCCAGTACTTC.

This clonotype was counted between two and nine times. The V gene is TRBV7-2, the J gene TRBJ2-7, with D possibly TRBD2 on 5 matching bases. Per germline, CDR1 SGHTA and CDR2 FQGNSA. Trimming removed 5 bases from V and 1 base from J, with 12 bases in between. The CDR3 has 14 residues. The CDR3 DNA reads TGTGCCAGCAGCGTAGGTCCGGGGTCCTACGAGCAGTACTTC. It is translated as CASSVGPGSYEQYF.

Remarks on this clonotype: The junction shows a germline mismatch at one end, possibly a read error. The chain combines TRBV7-9 with TRBJ2-1, with D maybe TRBD2 (7 bases). The CDR3 runs to 14 residues. Germline CDR1 is SEHNR and CDR2 is FQNEAQ (reference sequence). DNA for the CDR3: TGTGCCAGCGCGGGGAGCGGGACATACAATGAGCGGTTCTTC. Its translation: CASAGSGTYNERFF. Looking up the rest from reference TRBV7-9 and TRBJ2-1 gives the full variable domain: DTGVSQNPRHKITKRGQNVTFRCDPISEHNRLYWYRQTLGQGPEFLTYFQNEAQLEKSRLLSDRFSAERPKGSFSTLEIQRTEQGDSAMYLCASAGSGTYNERFFGPGTRLTVL.

The V call is TRBV7-3, the J call TRBJ1-1; D not certain. V lost 5 bases to trimming and J lost 11 bases, with 18 bases between them. The CDR3 loop spans 13 amino acids. Per the germline V gene, CDR1 is SGHTA and CDR2 is FQGTGA. CDR3 sequence: CASSPGPQNRAFF. The CDR3 DNA reads TGTGCCAGCAGCCCCGGGCCACAGAACCGCGCTTTCTTT.

The CDR3 DNA reads as TGTGCCAGCTCACCGACTACAGGGTTGGGCAATTTTGGCTACACCTTC. Encoded protein: CASSPTTGLGNFGYTF. The chain employs TRBV18 and TRBJ1-2, with a tentative D call TRBD1 (6 bases). CDR1 and CDR2 (germline): KGHSH, LQKENI. Trimming removed 3 bases from V and 7 bases from J, with 21 bases in between. This CDR3 region has 16 residues.

The table lists this clonotype with a few counts. The chain couples TRBV6-5 to TRBJ2-1; 10 bases match TRBD2. Germline-derived CDR1 and CDR2 are MNHEY and SVGAGI. V gave up 0 bases and J gave up 4 bases; unmatched junction bases: 3. The CDR3 totals 16 residues. The CDR3, as DNA: TGTGCCAGCAGTTACTCGATACTAGCGGGGTACAATGAGCAGTTCTTC. Translation gives CASSYSILAGYNEQFF.

The chain has TRBV5-5 and TRBJ2-5; D may be TRBD1 (6 bases). CDR3 length: 15 residues. V dropped 4 bases and J dropped 1 base, with 14 bases sitting between them. CDR1 is SGHKS, CDR2 YYEKEE, per germline (reference sequence). CDR3 sequence: CASSATYRVQETQYF. The CDR3 DNA reads as TGTGCCAGCAGCGCGACTTACAGGGTCCAAGAGACCCAGTACTTC.

This clonotype turned up a few times. The genes are TRBV7-8 and TRBJ2-5; 8 bases are shared with TRBD2. The J segment lost 5 bases and the V segment lost 0 bases, leaving 5 bases of the junction unmatched. CDR1 SGHVS and CDR2 FQNEAQ come from the germline V gene. The CDR3 spans 15 residues. In DNA, the CDR3 is TGTGCCAGCAGCTTAGCGCGCGGGAGGTTTGAGACCCAGTACTTC. Protein sequence: CASSLARGRFETQYF.

This chain uses TRBV7-9 with TRBJ2-5; D unresolved. This CDR3 region has 15 residues. V was pared by 1 base and J by 11 bases, with 20 bases between. The germline V gene has CDR1 SEHNR and CDR2 FQNEAQ (reference sequence). As DNA, the CDR3 is TGTGCCAGCAGCTTAGGGCCCCTCGGCCCCAATGAGCAGTACTTC. Its protein product is CASSLGPLGPNEQYF.

This clonotype was found a few times. The V call is TRBV7-2, the J call TRBJ2-1, with TRBD2 matching 8 bases. The CDR3 sequence is 15 residues long. Trimming removed 7 bases from V and 10 bases from J; junction bases left unmatched: 15. CDR1 and CDR2 (germline): SGHTA, FQGNSA. In DNA form, the CDR3 reads TGTGCCAGCAAGCCCAGCGGGAGCGGGCTGGCCGAGCAGTTCTTC. It encodes CASKPSGSGLAEQFF.

This clonotype was detected many times. This chain joins TRBV6-5 and TRBJ2-7; 12 nucleotides line up with TRBD2. V gave up 7 bases and J gave up 6 bases; unmatched junction bases: 7. The germline CDR1 and CDR2 sequences are MNHEY and SVGAGI. This CDR3 has 14 residues. For the CDR3, the DNA is TGTGCCAGCACTCCTGGGACTAGCGGGCGCGAGCAGTACTTC. This sequence encodes CASTPGTSGREQYF.

This rearrangement joins TRBV20-1 to TRBJ2-1; D not resolved. CDR3 length equals 12 residues. V was pared by 0 bases and J by 7 bases, with 7 bases between. The germline V gene encodes CDR1 DFQATT and CDR2 SNEGSKA (reference sequence). CDR3 DNA sequence: TGCAGTGCTAGAGATTCCGGAAATGAGCAGTTCTTC. Encoded protein: CSARDSGNEQFF.

The chain uses TRBV7-2 and TRBJ2-4; the D gene is possibly TRBD1 (5 bases). The CDR3 runs to 16 residues. Trimming took off 5 bases at V and 0 bases at J, with 14 bases between the two ends. Germline CDR1 and CDR2: SGHTA and FQGNSA. The CDR3 reads CASSLGHELAKNIQYF. DNA of the CDR3: TGTGCCAGCAGCCTCGGACACGAGCTAGCCAAAAACATTCAGTACTTC.